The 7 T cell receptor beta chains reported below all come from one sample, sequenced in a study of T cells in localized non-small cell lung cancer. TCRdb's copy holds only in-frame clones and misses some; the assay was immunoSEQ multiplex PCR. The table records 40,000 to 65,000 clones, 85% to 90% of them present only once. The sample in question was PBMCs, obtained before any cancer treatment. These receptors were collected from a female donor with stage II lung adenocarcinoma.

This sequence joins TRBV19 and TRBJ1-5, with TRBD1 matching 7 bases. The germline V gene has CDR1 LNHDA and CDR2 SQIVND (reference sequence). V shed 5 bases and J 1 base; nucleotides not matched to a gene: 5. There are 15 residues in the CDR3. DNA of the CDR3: TGTGCCAGTAGTTACGCAGGGGGGAGCAATCAGCCCCAGCATTTT. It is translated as CASSYAGGSNQPQHF. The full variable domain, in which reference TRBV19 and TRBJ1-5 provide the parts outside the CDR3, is DGGITQSPKYLFRKEGQNVTLSCEQNLNHDAMYWYRQDPGQGLRLIYYSQIVNDFQKGDIAEGYSVSREKKESFPLTVTSAQKNPTAFYLCASSYAGGSNQPQHFGDGTRLSIL.

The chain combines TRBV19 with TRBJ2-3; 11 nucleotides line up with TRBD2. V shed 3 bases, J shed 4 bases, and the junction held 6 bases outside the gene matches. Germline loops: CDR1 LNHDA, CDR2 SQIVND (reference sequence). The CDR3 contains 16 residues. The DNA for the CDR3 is TGTGCCAGTAGTATCTCTAGCGGGGGGACCGCAGATACGCAGTATTTT. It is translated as CASSISSGGTADTQYF.

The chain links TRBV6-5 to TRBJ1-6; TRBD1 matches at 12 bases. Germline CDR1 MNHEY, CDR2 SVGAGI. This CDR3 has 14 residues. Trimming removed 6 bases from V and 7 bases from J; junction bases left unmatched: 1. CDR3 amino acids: CASRGTGGNSPLHF. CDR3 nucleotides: TGTGCCAGCAGGGGGACAGGGGGCAATTCACCCCTCCACTTT.

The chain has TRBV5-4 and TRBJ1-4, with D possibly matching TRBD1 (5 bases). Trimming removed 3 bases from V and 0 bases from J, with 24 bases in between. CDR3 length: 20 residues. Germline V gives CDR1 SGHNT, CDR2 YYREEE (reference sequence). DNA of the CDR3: TGTGCCAGCAGCTCGGGACTATCCCTGGAACACTCCTCAACTAATGAAAAACTGTTTTTT. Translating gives CASSSGLSLEHSSTNEKLFF.

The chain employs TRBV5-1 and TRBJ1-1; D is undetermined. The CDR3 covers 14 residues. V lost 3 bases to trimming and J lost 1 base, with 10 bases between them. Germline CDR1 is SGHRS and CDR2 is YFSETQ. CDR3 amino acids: CASSSDGRNTEAFF. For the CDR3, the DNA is TGCGCCAGCAGCTCGGACGGGAGGAACACTGAAGCTTTCTTT. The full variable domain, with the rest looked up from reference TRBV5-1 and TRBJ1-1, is KAGVTQTPRYLIKTRGQQVTLSCSPISGHRSVSWYQQTPGQGLQFLFEYFSETQRNKGNFPGRFSGRQFSNSRSEMNVSTLELGDSALYLCASSSDGRNTEAFFGQGTRLTVV.

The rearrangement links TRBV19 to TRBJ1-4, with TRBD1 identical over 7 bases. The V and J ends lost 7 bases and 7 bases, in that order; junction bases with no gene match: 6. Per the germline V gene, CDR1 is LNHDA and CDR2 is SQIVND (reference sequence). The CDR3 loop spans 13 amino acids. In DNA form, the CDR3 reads TGTGCCAGTAAGGCAGGGGGTGGTGAAAAACTGTTTTTT. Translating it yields CASKAGGGEKLFF. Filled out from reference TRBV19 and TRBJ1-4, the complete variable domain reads DGGITQSPKYLFRKEGQNVTLSCEQNLNHDAMYWYRQDPGQGLRLIYYSQIVNDFQKGDIAEGYSVSREKKESFPLTVTSAQKNPTAFYLCASKAGGGEKLFFGSGTQLSVL.

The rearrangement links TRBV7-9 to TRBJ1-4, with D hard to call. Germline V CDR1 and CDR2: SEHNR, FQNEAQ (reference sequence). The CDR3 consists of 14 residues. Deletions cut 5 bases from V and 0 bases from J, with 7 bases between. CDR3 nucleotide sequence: TGTGCCAGCAGCCTCGGGACAACTAATGAAAAACTGTTTTTT. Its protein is CASSLGTTNEKLFF. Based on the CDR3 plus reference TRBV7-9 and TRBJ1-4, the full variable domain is DTGVSQNPRHKITKRGQNVTFRCDPISEHNRLYWYRQTLGQGPEFLTYFQNEAQLEKSRLLSDRFSAERPKGSFSTLEIQRTEQGDSAMYLCASSLGTTNEKLFFGSGTQLSVL.